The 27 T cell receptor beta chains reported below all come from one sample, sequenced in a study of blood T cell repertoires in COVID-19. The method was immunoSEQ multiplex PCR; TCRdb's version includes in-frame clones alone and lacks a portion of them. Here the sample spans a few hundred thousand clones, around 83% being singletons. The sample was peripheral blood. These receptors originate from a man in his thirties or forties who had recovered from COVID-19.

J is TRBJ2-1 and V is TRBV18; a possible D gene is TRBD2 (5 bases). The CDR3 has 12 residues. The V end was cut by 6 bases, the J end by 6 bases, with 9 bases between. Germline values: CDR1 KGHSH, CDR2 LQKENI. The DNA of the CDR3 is TGTGCCAGCTCTTCGGCGGGCAATGAGCAGTTCTTC. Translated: CASSSAGNEQFF.

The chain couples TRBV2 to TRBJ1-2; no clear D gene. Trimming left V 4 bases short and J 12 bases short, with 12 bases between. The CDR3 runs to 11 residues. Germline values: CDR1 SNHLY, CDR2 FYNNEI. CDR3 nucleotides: TGTGCCAGCAGTGGGACCGGGGAGCACACCTTC. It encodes CASSGTGEHTF.

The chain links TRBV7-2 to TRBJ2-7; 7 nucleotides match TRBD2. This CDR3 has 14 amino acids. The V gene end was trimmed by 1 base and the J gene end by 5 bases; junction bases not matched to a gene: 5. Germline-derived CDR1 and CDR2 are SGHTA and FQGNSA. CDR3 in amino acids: CASSLGTSANEQYV. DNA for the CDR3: TGTGCCAGCAGCTTAGGGACTAGTGCCAACGAGCAGTACGTC.

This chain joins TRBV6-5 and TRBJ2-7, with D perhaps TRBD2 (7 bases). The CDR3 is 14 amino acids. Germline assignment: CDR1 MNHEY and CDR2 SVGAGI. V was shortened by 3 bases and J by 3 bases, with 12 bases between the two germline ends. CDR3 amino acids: CASSYAGAHYEQYF. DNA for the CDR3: TGTGCCAGCAGTTATGCGGGGGCCCACTACGAGCAGTACTTC.

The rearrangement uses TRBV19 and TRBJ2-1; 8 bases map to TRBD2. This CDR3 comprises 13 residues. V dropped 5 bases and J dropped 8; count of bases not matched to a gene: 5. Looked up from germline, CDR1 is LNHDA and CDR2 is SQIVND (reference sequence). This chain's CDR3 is CASSSMTSDEQFF. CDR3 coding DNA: TGTGCCAGTAGTTCAATGACTAGCGATGAGCAGTTCTTC.

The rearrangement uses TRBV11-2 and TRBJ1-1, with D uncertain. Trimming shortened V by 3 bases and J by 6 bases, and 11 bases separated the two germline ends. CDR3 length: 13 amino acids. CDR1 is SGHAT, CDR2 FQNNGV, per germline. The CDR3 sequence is CASSLTWWAEAFF. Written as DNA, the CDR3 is TGTGCCAGCAGCTTGACTTGGTGGGCTGAAGCTTTCTTT.

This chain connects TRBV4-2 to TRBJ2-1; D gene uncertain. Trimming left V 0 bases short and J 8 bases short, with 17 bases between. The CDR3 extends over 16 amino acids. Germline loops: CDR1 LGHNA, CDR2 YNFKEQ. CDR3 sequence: CASSQDLRSFMDEQFF. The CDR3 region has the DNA TGTGCCAGCAGCCAAGATTTACGGTCCTTCATGGATGAGCAGTTCTTC.

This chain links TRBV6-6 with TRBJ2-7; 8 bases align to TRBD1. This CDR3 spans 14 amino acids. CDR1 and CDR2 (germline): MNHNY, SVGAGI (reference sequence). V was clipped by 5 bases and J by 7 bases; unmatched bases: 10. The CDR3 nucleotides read TGTGCCAGCAGTCCCGGACAGGGTCAGGGAGAGCAGTACGTC. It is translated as CASSPGQGQGEQYV.

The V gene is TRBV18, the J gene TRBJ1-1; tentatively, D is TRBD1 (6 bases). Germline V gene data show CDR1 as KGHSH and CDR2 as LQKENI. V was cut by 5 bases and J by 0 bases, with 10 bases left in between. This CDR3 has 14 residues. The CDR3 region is CASSAGQMNTEAFF. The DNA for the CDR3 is TGTGCCAGCTCAGCTGGACAGATGAACACTGAAGCTTTCTTT.

CDR3 in DNA: TGTGCCAGCAGCTTAGGAGCGGGGAGCTCCTACAATGAGCAGTTCTTC. This gives the protein CASSLGAGSSYNEQFF. The chain recombines TRBV7-6 with TRBJ2-1; 7 bases are shared with TRBD2. V lost 1 base to trimming and J lost 0 bases; unmatched junction nucleotides: 3. The CDR3 consists of 16 residues. Germline V CDR1 and CDR2: SGHVS, FNYEAQ.

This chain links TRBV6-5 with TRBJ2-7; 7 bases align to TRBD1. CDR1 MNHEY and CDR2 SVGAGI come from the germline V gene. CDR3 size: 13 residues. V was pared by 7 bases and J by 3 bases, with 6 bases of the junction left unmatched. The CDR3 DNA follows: TGTGCCAGCAATACGGGACAGAGCTACGAGCAGTACGTC. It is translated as CASNTGQSYEQYV.

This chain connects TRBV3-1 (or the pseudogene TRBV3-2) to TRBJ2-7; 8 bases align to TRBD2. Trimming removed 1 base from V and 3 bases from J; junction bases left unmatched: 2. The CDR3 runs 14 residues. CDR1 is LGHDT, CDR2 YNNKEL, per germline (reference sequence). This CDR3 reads CASSQGGGHYEQYF. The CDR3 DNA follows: TGTGCCAGCAGCCAAGGCGGGGGGCACTACGAGCAGTACTTC.

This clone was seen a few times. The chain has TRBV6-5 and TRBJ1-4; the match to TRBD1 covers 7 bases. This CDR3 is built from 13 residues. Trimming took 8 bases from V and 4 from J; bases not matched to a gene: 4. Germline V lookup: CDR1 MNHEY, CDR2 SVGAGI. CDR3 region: CASGGTVNEKLFF. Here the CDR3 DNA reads TGTGCCAGCGGAGGGACAGTTAATGAAAAACTGTTTTTT.

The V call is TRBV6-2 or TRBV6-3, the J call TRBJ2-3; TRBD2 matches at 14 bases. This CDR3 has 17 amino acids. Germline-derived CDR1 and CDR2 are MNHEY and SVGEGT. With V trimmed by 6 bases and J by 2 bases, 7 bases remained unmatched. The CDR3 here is CASSRRLAGGFTDTQYF. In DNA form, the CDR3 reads TGTGCCAGCAGCCGGCGACTAGCGGGGGGGTTCACAGATACGCAGTATTTT.

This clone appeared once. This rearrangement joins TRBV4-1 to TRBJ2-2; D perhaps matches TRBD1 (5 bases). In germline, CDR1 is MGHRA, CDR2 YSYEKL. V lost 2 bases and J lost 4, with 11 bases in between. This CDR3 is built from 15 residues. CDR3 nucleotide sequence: TGCGCCAGCAGCCAAAGGGGTCGGAGCACCGGGGAGCTGTTTTTT. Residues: CASSQRGRSTGELFF.

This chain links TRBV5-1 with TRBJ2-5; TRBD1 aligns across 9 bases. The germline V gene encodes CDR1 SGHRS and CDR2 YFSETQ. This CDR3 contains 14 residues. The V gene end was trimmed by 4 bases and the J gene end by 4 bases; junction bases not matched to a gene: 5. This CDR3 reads CASSVTGGGETQYF. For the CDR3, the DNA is TGCGCCAGCAGCGTGACAGGGGGAGGAGAGACCCAGTACTTC.

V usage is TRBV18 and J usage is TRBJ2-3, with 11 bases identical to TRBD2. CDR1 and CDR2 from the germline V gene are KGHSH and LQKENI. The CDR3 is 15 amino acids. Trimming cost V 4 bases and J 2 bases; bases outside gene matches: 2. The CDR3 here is CASSRTSGYTDTQYF. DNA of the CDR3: TGTGCCAGCTCACGGACTAGCGGGTACACAGATACGCAGTATTTT.

The CDR3 is CASSKPGQGEMNTEAFF. The CDR3 nucleotides read TGTGCCAGCAGCAAACCTGGACAGGGGGAGATGAACACTGAAGCTTTCTTT. The rearrangement uses TRBV21-1 and TRBJ1-1; the table's D call of TRBD1 was not tested on the DNA. TRBV21-1 is shown as a pseudogene. The CDR3 is 17 residues long.

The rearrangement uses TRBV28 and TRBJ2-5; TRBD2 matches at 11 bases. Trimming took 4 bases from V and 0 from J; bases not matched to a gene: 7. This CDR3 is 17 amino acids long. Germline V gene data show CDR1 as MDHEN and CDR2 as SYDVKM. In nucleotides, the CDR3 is TGTGCCAGCAGTTCACCGACTAGCGGGACATACCAAGAGACCCAGTACTTC. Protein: CASSSPTSGTYQETQYF.

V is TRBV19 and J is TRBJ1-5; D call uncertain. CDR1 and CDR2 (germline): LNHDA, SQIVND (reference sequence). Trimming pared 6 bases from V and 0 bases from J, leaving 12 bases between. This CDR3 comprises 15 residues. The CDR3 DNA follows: TGTGCCAGTAGCATGCTCGCCGGTAGCAATCAGCCCCAGCATTTT. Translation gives CASSMLAGSNQPQHF. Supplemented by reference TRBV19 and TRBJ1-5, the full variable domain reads DGGITQSPKYLFRKEGQNVTLSCEQNLNHDAMYWYRQDPGQGLRLIYYSQIVNDFQKGDIAEGYSVSREKKESFPLTVTSAQKNPTAFYLCASSMLAGSNQPQHFGDGTRLSIL.

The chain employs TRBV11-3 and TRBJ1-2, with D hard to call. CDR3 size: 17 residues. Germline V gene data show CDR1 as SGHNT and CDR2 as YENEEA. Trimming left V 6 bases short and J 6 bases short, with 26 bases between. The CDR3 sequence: CASSLPPRGRPIDGYTF. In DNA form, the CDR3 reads TGTGCCAGCAGTCTCCCCCCCCGTGGCAGGCCGATTGATGGCTACACCTTC.

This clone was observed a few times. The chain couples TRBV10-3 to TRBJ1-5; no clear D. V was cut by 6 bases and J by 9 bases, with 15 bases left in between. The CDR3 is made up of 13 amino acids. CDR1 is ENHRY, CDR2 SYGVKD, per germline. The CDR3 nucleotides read TGTGCCATCAGGCCCGACAAGGTTGGGCCCCAGCATTTT. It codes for CAIRPDKVGPQHF.

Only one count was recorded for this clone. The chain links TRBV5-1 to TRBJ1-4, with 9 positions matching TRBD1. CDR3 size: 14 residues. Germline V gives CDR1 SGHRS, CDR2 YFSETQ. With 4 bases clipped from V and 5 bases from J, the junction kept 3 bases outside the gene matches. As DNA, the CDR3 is TGCGCCAGCAGCCAGGGACAGGGAAATGAAAAACTGTTTTTT. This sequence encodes CASSQGQGNEKLFF.

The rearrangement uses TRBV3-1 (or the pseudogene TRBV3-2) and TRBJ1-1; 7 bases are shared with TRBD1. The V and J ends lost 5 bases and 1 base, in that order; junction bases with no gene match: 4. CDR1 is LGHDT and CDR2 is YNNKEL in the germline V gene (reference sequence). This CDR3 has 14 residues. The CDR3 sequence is CASSFRTGNTEAFF. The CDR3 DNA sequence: TGTGCCAGCAGCTTTCGGACAGGGAACACTGAAGCTTTCTTT.

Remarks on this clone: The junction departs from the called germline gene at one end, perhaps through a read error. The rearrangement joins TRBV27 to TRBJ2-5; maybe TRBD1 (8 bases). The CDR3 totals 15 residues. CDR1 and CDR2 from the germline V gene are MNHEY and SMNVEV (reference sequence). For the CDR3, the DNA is TGTCCCAGCAGTTACAGGGGGGGGAGGGGGGAGACCCAGTACTTC. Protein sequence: CPSSYRGGRGETQYF.

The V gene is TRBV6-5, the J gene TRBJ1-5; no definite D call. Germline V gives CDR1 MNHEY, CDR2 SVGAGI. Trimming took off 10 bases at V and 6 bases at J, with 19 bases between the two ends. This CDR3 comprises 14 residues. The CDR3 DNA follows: TGTGCCACCGCCGACGGGGTAGGAAGTCAGCCCCAGCATTTT. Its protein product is CATADGVGSQPQHF.

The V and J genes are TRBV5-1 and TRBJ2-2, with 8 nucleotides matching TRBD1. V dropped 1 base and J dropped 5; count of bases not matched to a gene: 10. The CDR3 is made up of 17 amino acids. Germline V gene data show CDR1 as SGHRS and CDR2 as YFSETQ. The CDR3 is CASSLYIQGARTGELFF. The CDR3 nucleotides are TGCGCCAGCAGCTTGTATATCCAGGGGGCACGGACCGGGGAGCTGTTTTTT.